This T cell receptor beta chain was obtained from a study of OX40 agonist ivuxolimab in advanced cancers. Study information: Eligibility admitted prior anti-PD-1, anti-PD-L1 or anti-CTLA-4 therapy; approximately 40% had some.

The protocol was immunoSEQ multiplex PCR, while the TCRdb copy is restricted to in-frame clones and leaves out a portion. This sample has about 100,000 clones; 91% occur once, and the top ten carry 0.66%. In germline, CDR1 is MNHEY, CDR2 SMNVEV (reference sequence). The V gene end was trimmed by 3 bases and the J gene end by 7 bases; junction bases not matched to a gene: 13. This CDR3 comprises 16 residues. This clonotype originated in an adult with an advanced solid tumor such as melanoma, head and neck, liver or kidney cancer. Source: CD4+ or CD8+ T cells sorted from blood, taken in a trial of the OX40 agonist ivuxolimab. The J gene is TRBJ1-2, the V gene TRBV27, with 8 bases matching TRBD1. The CDR3 sequence is CASSLSRGRTSAGYTF. Written as DNA, the CDR3 is TGTGCCAGCAGTTTGTCCAGGGGGCGAACCTCAGCTGGCTACACCTTC.